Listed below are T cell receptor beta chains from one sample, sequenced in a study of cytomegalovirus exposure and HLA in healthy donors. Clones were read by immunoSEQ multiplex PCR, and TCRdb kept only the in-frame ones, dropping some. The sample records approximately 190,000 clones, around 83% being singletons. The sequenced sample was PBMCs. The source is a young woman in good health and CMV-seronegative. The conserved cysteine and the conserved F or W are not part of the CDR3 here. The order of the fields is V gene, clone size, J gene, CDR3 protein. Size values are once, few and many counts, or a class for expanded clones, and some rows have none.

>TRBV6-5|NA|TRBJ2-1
ASEAVGGGGDEQF
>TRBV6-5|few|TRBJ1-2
ASSYWGQGMGGYT
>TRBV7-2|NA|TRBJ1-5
ASSFRDKQPQH
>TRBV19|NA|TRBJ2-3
ASSTDYTTDTQY
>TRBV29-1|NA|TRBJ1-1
SVEDSSTGGRRTEAF
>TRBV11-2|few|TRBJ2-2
ASSPRNSGSTGELF
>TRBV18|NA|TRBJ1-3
ASSPLTGAGNTIY
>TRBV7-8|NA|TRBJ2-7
ASSPSLDSLRNEQY
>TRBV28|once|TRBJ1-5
ASSLFSRGGKFNQPQH
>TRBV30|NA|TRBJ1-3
AWSPSSGNTIY
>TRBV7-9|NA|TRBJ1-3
ASSGTGGIGNTIY
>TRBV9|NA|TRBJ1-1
ASSGEGVDTEAF
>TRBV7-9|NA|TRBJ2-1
ASSLVEGGDEQF
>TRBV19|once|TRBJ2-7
ATSLGGSSYEQY
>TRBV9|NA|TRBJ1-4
ASSAEGATNEKLF
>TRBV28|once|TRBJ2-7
ASSPTGLSNYEQY
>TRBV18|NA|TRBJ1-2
ASSPDGANYGYT
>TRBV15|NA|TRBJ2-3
ATSSTSGDTDTQY
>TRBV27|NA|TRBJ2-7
ASTKTSGNSYEQY
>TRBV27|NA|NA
ASSLDRDKLYEQY